The present T cell receptor beta chain was sequenced within a study of T-cell memory formation after mild COVID-19 (dated by TCRdb to the early 2020s). With regard to the full study: TCR sequence clusters from the two donors were largely donor specific. In a couple of donors, T-cell clones that expanded and contracted after mild COVID-19 were followed by sequencing TCRalpha and TCRbeta repertoires longitudinally. The cohort comprised two young, previously healthy adult volunteers, one female and one male.

Ficoll-Paque density gradient centrifugation was used to isolate PBMCs. CDR1 and CDR2 were assigned from the germline V gene (reference sequence) as LGHDT and YNNKEL. The CDR3 starts with the cysteine, ends with the phenylalanine, and has 12 residues. CDR3 DNA only is kept here, 36 bases in frame from base 1. V is cut back by 4 bases and J by 12 bases, with 6 bases in the junction unmatched. Results the study describes overall, beyond this receptor: Some responding clones were found in pre-infection memory, which suggests that pre-existing cross-reactive memory T cells took part in the SARS-CoV-2 response. The second-wave clones that peaked on day 37 were not confirmed to be SARS-CoV-2 specific. Clones contracting from day 15 to 85 had balanced CD4/CD8 phenotypes, while a second wave expanding from day 15 to 37 was biased towards CD4+. Only a couple of mild cases were covered by the study, and larger cohorts that include severe cases with pre-infection samples were considered necessary. Contracting CD4+ clones were found mainly in CM and EM memory subsets, while CD8+ clones were enriched in EMRA.

The table lists this clonotype with a few counts. Its cognate antigen has yet to be identified. No much larger clonotype is one base removed from it; base qualities were not supplied. Sequenced using an Illumina NovaSeq 6000. TCRalpha and TCRbeta cDNA libraries were built by 5'RACE with constant-segment primers, adding sample barcodes and unique molecular identifiers. Trizol reagent was used to extract RNA from every sample. Amplification of the libraries took two PCR steps, and the second step added a second sample barcode plus Illumina TruSeq adapters. Sequencing of the libraries was done on an Illumina NovaSeq, producing 2 x 150 bp paired-end reads. The paper's data handling went like this. Demultiplexing of reads and collapsing into UMI-guided consensus sequences were performed with migec v1.2.7. With mixcr v2.1.11, UMI consensuses were aligned to TRA and TRB V and J templates and assembled into clonotypes. Expanded or contracted clonotypes were those called significant by both edgeR and NoisET, with noise models trained on biological replicates. For edgeR calls, a false discovery rate-adjusted p below 0.01 and a log2 fold-change threshold of 1 were applied. PCA with hierarchical clustering of max-normalized trajectories of the 1000 most abundant clonotypes was used as exploratory dynamics analysis. The CD4 or CD8 phenotype of responding clones was assigned using the separately sequenced CD4+ and CD8+ repertoires. TCRdb trimmed the raw reads at Q25, called clones with MiXCR and kept productive beta chains. Each CDR3 protein appears once, grouped with its most common genes and DNA. None of the V and J calls come from the authors' own analysis; TCRdb made them. The sample table holds fewer than 250,000 distinct CDR3 sequences, of which more than 25% were seen once. The ten most abundant clones make up roughly 11% of the sample.

The sequence came from an adult woman who had mild COVID-19 (a few samples of this study predate the infection). The sample titles of this study are shuffled in the database, so cell type and time point are left out; the donor was told from shared clones. The receptor chain draws on TRBV3-1 and TRBJ1-1, and 9 junctional nucleotides match TRBD1. The material sequenced was PBMCs or a T cell subset sorted from them (not recorded which). CDR3 sequence: CASSLRDRVTFF. The sequenced DNA is TGTGCCAGCAGCCTCCGGGACAGGGTAACTTTCTTT.